A selection of T cell receptor beta chains follows, all from one sample in a study of metastatic and nonmetastatic thyroid tumors. With MiXCR, TCRdb called clones anew from the PCR reads. The sample contains about 15,000 clones, approximately 32% of which appear only once. Sequencing was done on a sample of tumor tissue. The receptors derive from a male donor with papillary thyroid cancer or a benign thyroid nodule (not recorded which). Some clones in this sample may be carry-over from other donors' samples. Each CDR3 is given with its conserved first and last residue. The order of the fields is J gene, D gene, V gene, clone size, CDR3 DNA, CDR3 protein. A D gene is named only where the DNA matches it firmly. Clone size, where shown, is once, few, many, or a class for clones that have expanded.

>TRBJ2-7|TRBD2|TRBV20-1|NA
TGCAGTGCTAGAGATCCCCGCCCTGGGAGGGCCGAGGAAGGAGAGCAGTACTTC
CSARDPRPGRAEEGEQYF
>TRBJ2-7|TRBD1|TRBV20-1|NA
TGCAGTGCAAGCGACAGGGCTTCCTACGAGCAGTACTTC
CSASDRASYEQYF
>TRBJ1-4|TRBD1|TRBV28|few
TGTGCCAGCAGTCCGGACAGGGTAGATGAAAAACTGTTTTTT
CASSPDRVDEKLFF
>TRBJ1-1|NA|TRBV20-1|NA
TGCAGTGCTAGACCCCCTCGACAGTCGTTCCCTTTCGCCGGCACTGAAGCTTTCTTT
CSARPPRQSFPFAGTEAFF
>TRBJ1-2|TRBD1|TRBV11-2|NA
TGTGCCAGCAGCCCCCAGGGGGGAATGACTAACTATGGCTACACCTTC
CASSPQGGMTNYGYTF
>TRBJ1-2|NA|TRBV2|NA
TGTGCCAGCAGTGAATTGTCAGAATTCTATGGCTACACCTTC
CASSELSEFYGYTF
>TRBJ2-5|TRBD2|TRBV6-5|medium-sized
TGTGCCAGCAGTTACTCTCTAGCGGGGTTCCAAGAGACCCAGTACTTC
CASSYSLAGFQETQYF
>TRBJ2-7|NA|TRBV28|many
TGTGCCAGCAGTAGGGCGAGGGAGCAGTACTTC
CASSRAREQYF
>TRBJ2-2|NA|TRBV7-9|NA
TGTGCCAGTAGACCGGGGACCGGGGAGCTGTTTTTT
CASRPGTGELFF
>TRBJ2-7|NA|TRBV5-1|NA
TGCGCCAGCAGCTTGGACAGGACCTACGAGCAGTACTTC
CASSLDRTYEQYF
>TRBJ2-1|NA|TRBV6-1|few
TGTGCCAGCAGTGCGGTCACCCGACTGACCTACAATGAGCAGTTCTTC
CASSAVTRLTYNEQFF
>TRBJ2-6|NA|TRBV11-2|NA
TGTGCCAGCAGCTTAGGAAAGGGCGCCTCTGGGGCCAACGTCCTGACTTTC
CASSLGKGASGANVLTF
>TRBJ1-2|NA|TRBV13|NA
TGTGCCAGCAGCTCTTTCCGGGGGGGACCGAGATCAGATAACTATGGCTACACCTTC
CASSSFRGGPRSDNYGYTF
>TRBJ1-2|TRBD1|TRBV28|NA
TGTGCCAGCACCACCGGGACAGGGGGCGTTCTGGGTGGCTACACCTTC
CASTTGTGGVLGGYTF
>TRBJ1-1|NA|TRBV27|medium-sized
TGTGCCAACAGTTTGGGCAGTATGAACACTGAAGCTTTCTTT
CANSLGSMNTEAFF
>TRBJ1-1|NA|TRBV19|many
TGTGCCAGTAACTCCCGATGGGTAGGGGCTTCTCTGGGGGGCACTGAAGCTTTCTTT
CASNSRWVGASLGGTEAFF
>TRBJ2-7|NA|TRBV5-1|NA
TGCGCCAGCAGCTTGGATCGGCAGAACTACGAGCAGTACTTC
CASSLDRQNYEQYF
>TRBJ1-2|TRBD1|TRBV28|medium-sized
TGTGCCAGCAGTCTCCTTCCCGGGACAGGGAACTATGGCTACACCTTC
CASSLLPGTGNYGYTF
>TRBJ1-1|NA|TRBV19|medium-sized
TGTGCCAGTAGTAAGGCGGACACTGAAGCTTTCTTT
CASSKADTEAFF
>TRBJ2-5|NA|TRBV27|many
TGTGCCAGCAGAAGGGATGGGGGAGAGACCCAGTACTTC
CASRRDGGETQYF
>TRBJ2-3|NA|TRBV11-2|NA
TGTGCCAGCAGCTGGGACTTGAGGAACACAGATACGCAGTATTTT
CASSWDLRNTDTQYF
>TRBJ2-7|NA|TRBV6-1|medium-sized
TGTGCCAGCAGTGAAGCGCACGGGGGCTCCTACGAGCAGTACTTC
CASSEAHGGSYEQYF
>TRBJ1-2|TRBD1|TRBV6-1|many
TGTGCCAGCGGACAGGGAGGCGGCTACACCTTC
CASGQGGGYTF
>TRBJ2-4|NA|TRBV28|few
TGTGCCAGCAGCTCGGTCCAAAACATTCAGTACTTC
CASSSVQNIQYF
>TRBJ1-1|TRBD1|TRBV11-3|many
TGTGCCAGCAGCCCGGGACAGGCCCATATGAACACTGAAGCTTTCTTT
CASSPGQAHMNTEAFF
>TRBJ2-2|NA|TRBV3-1|medium-sized
TGTGCCAGCAGCTCCCCCTTGACCAGGACCGGGGAGCTGTTTTTT
CASSSPLTRTGELFF
>TRBJ1-2|TRBD1|TRBV30|many
TGTGCCTGGAGTGTATCCCCCGGACAGGGCTATGGCTACACCTTC
CAWSVSPGQGYGYTF
>TRBJ1-2|TRBD1|TRBV6-1|NA
TGTGCCAGCAGTGCTAGAGGGACAGGCGGTAGCTATGGCTACACCTTC
CASSARGTGGSYGYTF
>TRBJ2-5|TRBD2|TRBV5-6|many
TGTGCCAGCAGCTTGGGCCCTGCGGGGGGCCAGTACTTC
CASSLGPAGGQYF
>TRBJ2-1|NA|TRBV12-3/TRBV12-4|medium-sized
TGTGCCAGCAGTTTAGGGGGTGCTAATGAGCAGTTCTTC
CASSLGGANEQFF
>TRBJ2-5|NA|TRBV4-1|NA
TGCGCCAGCAGCCGAGTGTATGACGCCCAAGAGACCCAGTACTTC
CASSRVYDAQETQYF
>TRBJ1-2|TRBD1|TRBV18|NA
TGTGCCAGCTCACCATCGCAGGGGGCAGACTATGGCTACACCTTC
CASSPSQGADYGYTF
>TRBJ2-2|NA|TRBV3-1|many
TGTGCCAGCAGCCAGGGACTCATCGGGGAGCTGTTTTTT
CASSQGLIGELFF
>TRBJ2-1|NA|TRBV18|NA
TGTGCCAGCTCACCACCGAGCGGACCCCCCAATGAGCAGTTCTTC
CASSPPSGPPNEQFF
>TRBJ2-7|NA|TRBV20-1|NA
TGCAGTGCTAGTGTCGGGACCCCATACCACGAGCAGTACTTC
CSASVGTPYHEQYF
>TRBJ2-1|TRBD2|TRBV11-3|few
TGTGCCAGCAGCTTGACTAGCGGGAGTGGCAATGAGCAGTTCTTC
CASSLTSGSGNEQFF
>TRBJ1-1|NA|TRBV6-2/TRBV6-3|NA
TGTGCCAGCAGTTACTCGTCAGGGATCATGAACACTGAAGCTTTCTTT
CASSYSSGIMNTEAFF
>TRBJ2-7|TRBD2|TRBV10-3|NA
TGTGCCATCTCTGACCCAGCGGGAGGGACCTACGAGCAGAACTTC
CAISDPAGGTYEQNF
>TRBJ1-2|TRBD1|TRBV27|few
TGTGCCAGCGGGAGGACAGGGACCGTCTATGGCTACACCTTC
CASGRTGTVYGYTF
>TRBJ2-1|TRBD2|TRBV5-6|NA
TGTGCCAGCAGCTTGGGGGCGGGAGATAATGAGCAGTTCTTC
CASSLGAGDNEQFF
>TRBJ2-7|TRBD2|TRBV18|few
TGTGCCAGCTCACTCAAAGGGGTGGCGGGACTAGCGCGACCTACCTCCGAGCAGTACTTC
CASSLKGVAGLARPTSEQYF
>TRBJ2-5|NA|TRBV19|NA
TGTGCCAGTAGTATTGCTAGACAAGAGACCCAGTACTTC
CASSIARQETQYF
>TRBJ2-7|NA|TRBV7-2|medium-sized
TGTGCCAGCAGCGCCCCAGGAAAAAACGAGCAGTACTTC
CASSAPGKNEQYF
>TRBJ1-3|NA|TRBV28|NA
TGTGCCAGCAGTGGGTCCGTAGTAGGGAACACCATATATTTT
CASSGSVVGNTIYF
>TRBJ1-6|NA|TRBV6-1|medium-sized
TGTGCCAGCAGGCTGAGTAGCCCCAATTCACCCCTCCACTTT
CASRLSSPNSPLHF
>TRBJ1-1|NA|TRBV29-1|many
TGCAGCGTTGGTCGTCAGGCGGGCACTGAAGCTTTCTTT
CSVGRQAGTEAFF
>TRBJ1-1|NA|TRBV5-8|NA
TGTGCCAGCAGCTTGTCTGGGGGCCTCAACACTGAAGCTTTCTTT
CASSLSGGLNTEAFF
>TRBJ2-1|TRBD2|TRBV5-1|NA
TGCGCCAGCAGTGTCGCCTACCTTGGGGGGGAGGAGAATGAGCAGTTCTTC
CASSVAYLGGEENEQFF
>TRBJ2-6|NA|TRBV4-2|many
TGTGCCAGCAGCCAAGATGCAGTCGTCTCTGGGGCCAACGTCCTGACTTTC
CASSQDAVVSGANVLTF
>TRBJ2-7|NA|TRBV11-3|NA
TGTGCCAGCAGCAGTCCCTTGTGGCCCTACGAGCAGTACTTC
CASSSPLWPYEQYF
>TRBJ2-7|NA|TRBV28|many
TGTGCCAGCAGGGAAACTAGTCTCTACGAGCAGTACTTC
CASRETSLYEQYF
>TRBJ2-7|NA|TRBV11-2|few
TGTGCCAGCAGCATAAGCAGGGGCCGCTCCTACGAGCAGTACTTC
CASSISRGRSYEQYF
>TRBJ2-7|NA|TRBV5-4|many
TGTGCCAGCAGCTCCGGCCTCGGGGGACCACCCTCCTACGAGCAGTACTTC
CASSSGLGGPPSYEQYF
>TRBJ2-2|TRBD2|TRBV28|few
TGTGCCAGCAGGGCGGGAGTTTATACTGTGGAGCTGTTTTTT
CASRAGVYTVELFF
>TRBJ1-2|TRBD1|TRBV28|NA
TGTGCCAACAGTTTAATCGCAGGGGGCCAAAACTATGGCTACACCTTC
CANSLIAGGQNYGYTF